A single sample is the source of the 17 T cell receptor beta chains below, sequenced in a study of regulatory T cells in long-lasting Graves disease listed by TCRdb under 2021. Sample time point, as interpreted from the label and publication: newly diagnosed GD, antithyroid drugs for less than 3 months. For both TCR sequencing and RNA sequencing, RNA was extracted from PBMCs using TRIzol. Library preparation employed multiplex PCR. Instrument on record: Illumina HiSeq 4000. CDR3 regions were amplified by Arm-PCR with iRepertoire HTBI primers to construct TCR beta libraries. TCRdb reprocessed the public reads (quality trimming at Q25 with fastp, clone calling with MiXCR) and kept in-frame beta chains. Each CDR3 protein appears once, grouped with its most common genes and DNA. This sample holds about 320,000 distinct CDR3 sequences; roughly 18% were observed only once. More than 30% of the sample goes to the ten largest clones.

Sequenced material: peripheral blood mononuclear cells (PBMCs), taken at new diagnosis, from a patient treated with antithyroid drugs. These receptors were obtained from a female donor with Graves disease.

This clonotype was counted many times. The chain is built from TRBV12-3 or TRBV12-4 and TRBJ2-1, with D uncertain. The CDR3 contains 15 residues. Deletions cut 3 bases from V and 5 bases from J, with 14 bases between. The CDR3 sequence is CASSFSRPGNNEQFF. Written as DNA, the CDR3 is TGTGCCAGCAGTTTCTCTCGTCCAGGAAACAATGAGCAGTTCTTC.

This clonotype has ten or more counts. The gene calls are TRBV28 and TRBJ1-1, with 10 bases lining up with TRBD1. V was pared by 2 bases and J by 0 bases, with 6 bases of the junction left unmatched. Germline CDR1 and CDR2: MDHEN and SYDVKM. The CDR3 contains 17 residues. The CDR3 here is CASSLGQGVFMNTEAFF. The CDR3 DNA reads TGTGCCAGCAGTTTAGGACAGGGGGTATTCATGAACACTGAAGCTTTCTTT.

This clonotype showed up many times. The V and J genes are TRBV6-1 and TRBJ2-1; D remains ambiguous. This CDR3 contains 12 residues. Germline V gives CDR1 MNHNS, CDR2 SASEGT. V was clipped by 3 bases and J by 4 bases, with 4 bases between them. CDR3 DNA: TGTGCCAGCAGTGATTTGTACAATGAGCAGTTCTTC. Its protein product is CASSDLYNEQFF.

The rearrangement links TRBV11-2 to TRBJ1-4; D is uncertain. Germline CDR1 and CDR2: SGHAT and FQNNGV. This CDR3 has 16 residues. The V gene lost 3 bases and the J gene lost 2 bases, with 13 bases spanning the gap. In DNA, the CDR3 is TGTGCCAGCAGCTTGGGAACAGCCGCTACTAATGAAAAACTGTTTTTT. Its translation is CASSLGTAATNEKLFF.

Many counts were recorded for this clonotype. The chain joins TRBV30 to TRBJ2-5; the D is unclear. This CDR3 is built from 13 residues. Trimming removed 0 bases from V and 5 bases from J, with 10 bases in between. Germline V lookup: CDR1 GTSNPN, CDR2 SVGIG (reference sequence). DNA for the CDR3: TGTGCCTGGAGTGTACAAGGGTTTGAGACCCAGTACTTC. It is translated as CAWSVQGFETQYF.

This sequence joins TRBV20-1 and TRBJ2-3; tentatively, D is TRBD1 (5 bases). Trimming removed 4 bases at V and 4 bases at J, with 15 bases between. Per germline, CDR1 DFQATT and CDR2 SNEGSKA (reference sequence). The CDR3 extends over 14 amino acids. In DNA, the CDR3 is TGCAGTGCTACCATAAGGCAGGGCGCAGATACGCAGTATTTT. The encoded protein is CSATIRQGADTQYF.

This clonotype was detected many times. This CDR3 reads CASSLTLAGGPSRGTQYF. CDR3 sequence (DNA): TGTGCCAGCAGTTTGACTCTAGCGGGAGGGCCATCCCGAGGGACCCAGTACTTC. The chain carries TRBV28 and TRBJ2-5, with 12 bases aligning to TRBD2. This CDR3 has 18 residues. Germline V gives CDR1 MDHEN, CDR2 SYDVKM. J gave up 7 bases and V 3 bases, and 15 bases lay outside the gene matches.

This clonotype occurred many times. V usage is TRBV10-2 and J usage is TRBJ2-7; 10 positions match TRBD2. CDR3 length equals 17 residues. V trimming: 2 bases; J trimming: 0 bases; junction bases outside the gene matches: 7. CDR1 is WSHSY, CDR2 SAAADI, per germline. The CDR3 sequence is CASSEVIGLAVSYEQYF. The CDR3 region has the DNA TGCGCCAGCAGTGAGGTTATAGGACTAGCGGTCTCCTACGAGCAGTACTTC.

This clonotype was detected ten times or more. The chain carries TRBV2 and TRBJ2-7; the D call may be TRBD1 or TRBD2 (5 bases each). The CDR3 consists of 13 residues. Trimming took 8 bases from V and 6 from J, leaving 17 bases between them. CDR1 and CDR2 from the germline V gene are SNHLY and FYNNEI. CDR3 sequence reads: CASERGPTGEQYF. The DNA of the CDR3 is TGTGCCAGCGAGAGGGGACCCACGGGCGAGCAGTACTTC.

The sample holds many counts of this clonotype. The chain joins TRBV5-1 to TRBJ1-6; TRBD1 is a possible D gene (6 bases). Germline CDR1 and CDR2: SGHRS and YFSETQ. V gave up 0 bases and J gave up 10 bases, with 11 bases separating them. This CDR3 contains 14 residues. The CDR3 region is CASSLDREDSPLHF. The CDR3 DNA is TGCGCCAGCAGCTTGGACAGGGAGGACTCACCCCTCCACTTT.

At least ten counts were recorded for this clonotype. V and J are TRBV12-3 or TRBV12-4 and TRBJ2-1; 14 positions match TRBD2. The V segment lost 4 bases and the J segment 12 bases; nucleotides outside the gene matches: 8. There are 15 residues in the CDR3. CDR3 nucleotide sequence: TGTGCCAGCAGTTCGGGGACTAGCGGGAGAAGTCGGCAGTTCTTC. Translated, it gives CASSSGTSGRSRQFF.

In the case of this clonotype: This may arise from a read error, as a much more abundant clone is one base away. The J gene is TRBJ2-7, the V gene TRBV28; D uncertain. CDR1 and CDR2 from the germline V gene are MDHEN and SYDVKM. The CDR3 loop spans 14 amino acids. The CDR3 region is CVSSFGDATVEQYF. CDR3 nucleotides: TGTGTCAGCAGTTTCGGTGACGCCACGGTGGAGCAGTACTTC.

This clonotype showed up many times. The genes are TRBV2 and TRBJ2-5; TRBD1 aligns across 9 bases. Trimming cost V 7 bases and J 4 bases; bases outside gene matches: 10. CDR3 length: 15 residues. Germline loops: CDR1 SNHLY, CDR2 FYNNEI. The CDR3 nucleotides are TGTGCCAGCAAGGCAACCGGACAGGGGAGAGAGACCCAGTACTTC. Translating gives CASKATGQGRETQYF.

This clonotype turned up a few times. The chain employs TRBV19 and TRBJ1-2; unclear D gene. Looked up from germline, CDR1 is LNHDA and CDR2 is SQIVND (reference sequence). This CDR3 contains 14 residues. Trimming took 5 bases from V and 6 from J, leaving 16 bases between them. The CDR3 spells CASSGGPMRHGYTF. The CDR3 nucleotides read TGTGCCAGTAGTGGAGGGCCCATGCGGCATGGCTACACCTTC.

This clonotype was seen ten or more times. The chain recombines TRBV6-5 with TRBJ2-7; 8 bases fit TRBD2. CDR1 MNHEY and CDR2 SVGAGI come from the germline V gene. CDR3 length: 18 amino acids. Trimming cost V 0 bases and J 0 bases; bases outside gene matches: 10. CDR3 residues: CASSYSGLKSGSSYEQYF. The CDR3 DNA reads as TGTGCCAGCAGTTACTCGGGACTCAAGAGCGGGAGCTCCTACGAGCAGTACTTC.

This clonotype occurred many times. The chain uses TRBV18 and TRBJ2-1; D call uncertain. There are 13 residues in the CDR3. Between the trimmed V and J ends, which lost 3 bases and 0 bases, there was a span of 3 bases. The germline gives CDR1 KGHSH, CDR2 LQKENI. The CDR3 reads CASSPDSYNEQFF. The CDR3 DNA reads TGTGCCAGCTCACCCGACTCCTACAATGAGCAGTTCTTC.

This clonotype was counted only a few times. The V gene is TRBV6-1, the J gene TRBJ2-7; D may match TRBD1 or TRBD2 (5 bases each). V dropped 6 bases and J dropped 2 bases, with 11 bases sitting between them. This CDR3 is built from 13 residues. CDR1 MNHNS and CDR2 SASEGT come from the germline V gene. The CDR3 sequence is CASSPRDPYEQYF. CDR3 DNA: TGTGCCAGCAGCCCCCGGGACCCCTACGAGCAGTACTTC.